This T cell receptor (beta chain) was documented in a study of T cells in Graves' hyperthyroidism and ophthalmopathy. With 2 bases removed from V and 2 bases from J, the gap between germline ends came to 16 bases. The CDR3 consists of 17 residues. Germline V CDR1 and CDR2: LGHNA, YNFKEQ. In the case of this clonotype: What it recognizes is unknown.

RNA transcripts gave rise to amplified TCR beta CDR3 regions. HTBI primers were the set used in a first-round RT-PCR of the TCR CDR3. TCRdb redid the calling of the multiplex PCR reads with MiXCR, one entry per CDR3 protein. Seen here are 250,000 to 300,000 distinct CDR3 sequences, roughly 19% observed once, and the top ten hold approximately 37%. Each person with ophthalmopathy scored at least 3 on the Clinical Activity Score, reached NOSPECS grade 4 or higher, and had been ill under 3 months. Diagnostic assessment was based on clinical symptoms, serum thyroxine and TRAb, thyroid ultrasound and orbital computed tomography. Study-level results: Classification by a 13 V-J model distinguished ophthalmopathy from stable hyperthyroidism. Most thyroid clonotypes with frequency above 0.001 were detected in blood.

This TCR was sampled from a man aged 50-59 years with Graves' ophthalmopathy. Input material: blood. The chain is built from TRBV4-2 and TRBJ2-1; tentative D call: TRBD2 (6 bases). The CDR3 DNA follows: TGTGCCAGCAGCCAATTCCGTAGCGGTCATACCTACAATGAGCAGTTCTTC. Protein product: CASSQFRSGHTYNEQFF.